Detailed here is one TCR beta chain. The clone's antigen remains unknown. No base quality information exists; no much larger clone differs at one position. Libraries were prepared through the immunoSEQ multiplex PCR assay. TCRdb re-hosts the immuneACCESS table, in-frame sequences only. Its copies lack some clones; in the studies checked, an unresolved V gene accounts for under half of them, and the cause for the rest is not known. The sample table holds around 63,000 clones, of which about 94% were seen once. Less than 3.5% of the sample is taken by the ten largest. The germline V gene sets CDR1 to KGHSH and CDR2 to LQKENI. The V and J ends are trimmed by 2 bases and 8 bases, leaving 15 bases between them. The CDR3 sequence holds 14 residues, the cysteine and phenylalanine included. Only the CDR3 portion is preserved as DNA: 42 bases, with reading frame beginning at the first base. This sample is part of a study of T cell changes during pregnancy in multiple sclerosis (dated by TCRdb to between 2019 and 2020). About the investigation overall: The study examined how the T cell repertoire changed over the course of pregnancy in women with multiple sclerosis.

The V gene is TRBV18 and the J gene is TRBJ1-2; a weak D assignment points to TRBD1 (5 bases agree). The receptor was derived from a female donor in good health, enrolled as a control in a pregnancy study. Source: peripheral blood, taken in the third trimester of pregnancy. CDR3 reads: CASSPAGRVGGYTF. The DNA reads as follows: TGTGCCAGCTCACCAGCAGGCAGGGTCGGGGGCTACACCTTC.